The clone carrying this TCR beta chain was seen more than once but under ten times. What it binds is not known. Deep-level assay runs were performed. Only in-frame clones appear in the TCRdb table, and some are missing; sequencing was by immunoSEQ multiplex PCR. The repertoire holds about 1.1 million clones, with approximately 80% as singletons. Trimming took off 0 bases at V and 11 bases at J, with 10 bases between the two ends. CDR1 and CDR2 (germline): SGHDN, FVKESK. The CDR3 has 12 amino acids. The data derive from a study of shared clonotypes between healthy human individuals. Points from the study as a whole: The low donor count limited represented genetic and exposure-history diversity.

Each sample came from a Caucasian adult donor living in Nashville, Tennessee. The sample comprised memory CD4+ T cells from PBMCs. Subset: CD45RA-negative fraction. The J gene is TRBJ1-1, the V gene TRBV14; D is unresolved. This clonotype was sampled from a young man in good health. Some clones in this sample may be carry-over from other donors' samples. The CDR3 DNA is TGTGCCAGCAGCCAAGATAAATGGTGGGCTTTCTTT. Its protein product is CASSQDKWWAFF. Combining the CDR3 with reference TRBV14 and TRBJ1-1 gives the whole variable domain EAGVTQFPSHSVIEKGQTVTLRCDPISGHDNLYWYRRVMGKEIKFLLHFVKESKQDESGMPNNRFLAERTGGTYSTLKVQPAELEDSGVYFCASSQDKWWAFFGQGTRLTVV.